Presented here are 21 T cell receptor beta chains from one specimen sequenced in a study of glioma-infiltrating T cells after dendritic cell vaccination. Regarding time point: after dendritic cell vaccination, including at tumor progression/relapse. Using immunoSEQ multiplex PCR, the repertoire was profiled, and TCRdb retains in-frame clones only, with some absent. The table lists fewer than 95,000 clones, 85% of them singletons. Sample: blood, taken after dendritic cell vaccination. The receptors shown here come from a human donor with glioblastoma.

V usage is TRBV7-2 and J usage is TRBJ1-5; D might be TRBD1 (6 bases). The CDR3 has 15 amino acids. CDR1 SGHTA and CDR2 FQGNSA come from the germline V gene. V lost 5 bases and J lost 1, with 12 bases in between. CDR3 sequence: CASSQVRGSNQPQHF. CDR3 DNA: TGTGCCAGCAGCCAGGTCAGGGGCAGCAATCAGCCCCAGCATTTT.

This clone was found a few times. The chain joins TRBV21-1 to TRBJ2-3; TRBD2, the table's D call, was not compared with the DNA. TRBV21-1 is classified as a pseudogene. The CDR3 covers 14 residues. CDR3 nucleotide sequence: TGTGCCAGCAGCAACAAGACTAGCACAGATACGCAGTATTTT. Translated, it gives CASSNKTSTDTQYF.

V is TRBV7-2 and J is TRBJ2-7, with 7 bases identical to TRBD2. CDR1 and CDR2 (germline): SGHTA, FQGNSA. The CDR3 sequence is 14 residues long. The V and J ends lost 5 bases and 5 bases, in that order; junction bases with no gene match: 9. The CDR3 is CASSPSGAFNEQYF. CDR3 coding DNA: TGTGCCAGCAGCCCAAGCGGGGCGTTTAACGAGCAGTACTTC.

In its sample, this clone was seen once. V and J are TRBV7-3 and TRBJ2-2, with D tentatively TRBD1 (6 bases). V shed 6 bases and J shed 7 bases, with 12 bases lying between them. The CDR3 has 13 amino acids. In germline, CDR1 is SGHTA, CDR2 FQGTGA. The CDR3 here is CASSSIQGGELFF. The CDR3 coding sequence is TGTGCCAGCAGTTCAATACAGGGCGGGGAGCTGTTTTTT.

V usage is TRBV18 and J usage is TRBJ2-4; 8 nucleotides agree with TRBD1. The V gene's germline CDR1 is KGHSH and CDR2 LQKENI. The CDR3 has 17 amino acids. V lost 0 bases, J lost 0 bases, and 4 bases stayed unmatched. The CDR3: CASSPPGQGLAKNIQYF. CDR3 nucleotides: TGTGCCAGCTCACCACCAGGACAGGGTCTAGCCAAAAACATTCAGTACTTC.

The chain employs TRBV11-2 and TRBJ2-7, with 8 bases identical to TRBD2. Germline lookup yields CDR1 SGHAT and CDR2 FQNNGV. Trimming removed 5 bases from V and 6 bases from J; junction bases left unmatched: 6. The CDR3 has 13 amino acids. The CDR3 region is CASSQGLAPEQYF. In nucleotides, the CDR3 is TGTGCCAGCAGCCAAGGACTAGCACCCGAGCAGTACTTC.

This clone was seen once. The rearrangement joins TRBV9 to TRBJ2-7, with 12 bases matching TRBD2. V gave up 4 bases and J gave up 5 bases; unmatched junction bases: 7. The CDR3 loop spans 15 amino acids. The V gene's germline CDR1 is SGDLS and CDR2 YYNGEE. The CDR3 protein is CASSSRTSGINEQYF. CDR3 in DNA: TGTGCCAGCAGCTCCCGGACTAGCGGGATAAACGAGCAGTACTTC.

The chain employs TRBV9 and TRBJ2-3; D remains unclear. V lost 0 bases, J lost 2 bases, and 4 bases lay in between. The germline V gene encodes CDR1 SGDLS and CDR2 YYNGEE. CDR3 length: 13 amino acids. This chain's CDR3 is CASSVGNTDTQYF. Here the CDR3 DNA reads TGTGCCAGCAGCGTAGGTAACACAGATACGCAGTATTTT.

The chain joins TRBV4-1 to TRBJ1-1; possibly TRBD1 for D (5 bases). This CDR3 has 15 residues. Deletions cut 0 bases from V and 0 bases from J, with 8 bases between. Germline loops: CDR1 MGHRA, CDR2 YSYEKL. CDR3 residues: CASSQDRQMNTEAFF. The CDR3 region has the DNA TGCGCCAGCAGCCAAGACAGACAGATGAACACTGAAGCTTTCTTT.

CDR3 loop: CASSLGAIEQFF. The CDR3 nucleotides are TGCGCCAGCAGCTTGGGAGCGATTGAGCAGTTCTTC. The chain recombines TRBV5-1 with TRBJ2-1, with unresolved D. CDR3 size: 12 residues. V was clipped by 0 bases and J by 9 bases, with 7 bases between them. CDR1 SGHRS and CDR2 YFSETQ come from the germline V gene. Full variable domain (remainder filled in from reference TRBV5-1 and TRBJ2-1): KAGVTQTPRYLIKTRGQQVTLSCSPISGHRSVSWYQQTPGQGLQFLFEYFSETQRNKGNFPGRFSGRQFSNSRSEMNVSTLELGDSALYLCASSLGAIEQFFGPGTRLTVL.

The rearrangement links TRBV6-1 to TRBJ1-5; maybe TRBD1 (5 bases). The ends were cut back, 2 bases at V and 3 bases at J, with 11 bases in the middle. This CDR3 spans 15 amino acids. Germline CDR1 is MNHNS and CDR2 is SASEGT. The CDR3 is CASSEQAGDNQPQHF. CDR3 in DNA: TGTGCCAGCAGTGAACAAGCGGGGGACAATCAGCCCCAGCATTTT.

V usage is TRBV5-6 and J usage is TRBJ2-3, with 10 bases lining up with TRBD1. CDR1 is SGHDT and CDR2 is YYEEEE in the germline V gene. J was trimmed by 0 bases and V by 4 bases; bases with no gene match: 5. The CDR3 sequence is 16 residues long. DNA of the CDR3: TGTGCCAGCAGCGAAGGACAGGGGGGGAGCACAGATACGCAGTATTTT. Translating gives CASSEGQGGSTDTQYF.

This clone was seen a few times. This chain uses TRBV19 with TRBJ1-2; 9 bases map to TRBD1. V dropped 3 bases and J dropped 6; count of bases not matched to a gene: 5. The CDR3 extends over 14 amino acids. The germline V gene has CDR1 LNHDA and CDR2 SQIVND (reference sequence). CDR3 coding DNA: TGTGCCAGTAGTATTTTAGGGACAGGGAATGGCTACACCTTC. Translating gives CASSILGTGNGYTF.

V and J are TRBV9 and TRBJ2-3; D perhaps matches TRBD2 (6 bases). CDR3 length: 15 residues. V shed 3 bases and J shed 1 base, with 12 bases lying between them. Germline values: CDR1 SGDLS, CDR2 YYNGEE. The CDR3 nucleotides read TGTGCCAGCAGCGCGCGGGGCCTCCGCACAGATACGCAGTATTTT. Residues: CASSARGLRTDTQYF.

The chain has TRBV5-1 and TRBJ2-7; perhaps TRBD1 as D (6 bases). There are 14 residues in the CDR3. Trimming removed 0 bases at V and 4 bases at J, with 11 bases between. Germline-derived CDR1 and CDR2 are SGHRS and YFSETQ. In nucleotides, the CDR3 is TGCGCCAGCAGCTTGGAGGGCAGGGGTTACGAGCAGTACTTC. As protein: CASSLEGRGYEQYF. The entire variable domain, with the rest obtained from reference TRBV5-1 and TRBJ2-7, is as follows: KAGVTQTPRYLIKTRGQQVTLSCSPISGHRSVSWYQQTPGQGLQFLFEYFSETQRNKGNFPGRFSGRQFSNSRSEMNVSTLELGDSALYLCASSLEGRGYEQYFGPGTRLTVT.

This sequence joins TRBV11-1 and TRBJ2-5, with a weak D call TRBD1 (6 bases). V was trimmed by 5 bases and J by 3 bases, leaving 13 bases between them. CDR3 length: 14 residues. Germline V CDR1 and CDR2: SGHAT, FQDESV (reference sequence). CDR3 sequence: CASSTPTGKETQYF. CDR3 nucleotides: TGTGCCAGCAGCACGCCTACAGGGAAAGAGACCCAGTACTTC.

The chain uses TRBV18 and TRBJ2-5, with TRBD2 as a possible D gene (5 bases). The V gene lost 4 bases and the J gene lost 0 bases, with 9 bases spanning the gap. CDR3 length: 14 residues. From germline, CDR1 is KGHSH and CDR2 LQKENI. CDR3 in amino acids: CASSQPGDQETQYF. The CDR3 bases are TGTGCCAGCTCACAGCCCGGGGACCAAGAGACCCAGTACTTC.

CDR3 sequence reads: CASRHGQGGNLNTGELFF. The CDR3 DNA sequence: TGCGCCAGCAGGCATGGACAGGGCGGAAACCTGAACACCGGGGAGCTGTTTTTT. The rearrangement links TRBV5-1 to TRBJ2-2, with 8 bases aligning to TRBD1. V was clipped by 5 bases and J by 1 base; unmatched bases: 13. The CDR3 has 18 amino acids. From germline, CDR1 is SGHRS and CDR2 YFSETQ.

This rearrangement joins TRBV9 to TRBJ2-7, with TRBD2 matching 10 bases. The V and J ends lost 0 bases and 3 bases, in that order; junction bases with no gene match: 3. The CDR3 is 15 amino acids. Germline V gene lookup returns CDR1 SGDLS and CDR2 YYNGEE. The CDR3 is CASSVVASGSYEQYF. DNA for the CDR3: TGTGCCAGCAGCGTAGTGGCTAGCGGGAGCTACGAGCAGTACTTC. The full variable domain, in which reference TRBV9 and TRBJ2-7 provide the parts outside the CDR3, is DSGVTQTPKHLITATGQRVTLRCSPRSGDLSVYWYQQSLDQGLQFLIQYYNGEERAKGNILERFSAQQFPDLHSELNLSSLELGDSALYFCASSVVASGSYEQYFGPGTRLTVT.

V is TRBV2 and J is TRBJ2-1, with 9 nucleotides matching TRBD1. CDR1 is SNHLY, CDR2 FYNNEI, per germline. Trimming at V came to 7 bases and at J to 6 bases, leaving 7 bases not matched to a gene. CDR3 length equals 14 residues. This CDR3 reads CASTRTGEFNEQFF. DNA of the CDR3: TGTGCCAGCACCAGGACAGGGGAATTCAATGAGCAGTTCTTC.

The chain joins TRBV7-8 to TRBJ2-1; perhaps TRBD2 as D (7 bases). This CDR3 contains 22 residues. Germline CDR1 SGHVS, CDR2 FQNEAQ. V lost 0 bases and J lost 9, with 36 bases in between. The CDR3 region has the DNA TGTGCCAGCAGCTTAGCGGGGTTGTCCGGGGGGCAGGGTGGTTGGAGGGTCAGTGAGCAGTTCTTC. Its protein is CASSLAGLSGGQGGWRVSEQFF. Supplemented by reference TRBV7-8 and TRBJ2-1, the full variable domain reads GAGVSQSPRYKVAKRGQDVALRCDPISGHVSLFWYQQALGQGPEFLTYFQNEAQLDKSGLPSDRFFAERPEGSVSTLKIQRTQQEDSAVYLCASSLAGLSGGQGGWRVSEQFFGPGTRLTVL.